This TCR beta chain was recovered during a study of beta chain features in type 1 diabetes. This clone occurred many times. Germline V gene data show CDR1 as ENHRY and CDR2 as SYGVKD. The CDR3 consists of 14 residues. V was pared by 7 bases and J by 2 bases, with 5 bases of the junction left unmatched. What was sequenced were expressed TCRB transcripts, since all of the isolated RNA had been reverse transcribed. Clones were read by immunoSEQ multiplex PCR, and TCRdb kept only the in-frame ones, dropping some. The sample has roughly 370,000 clones; more than 11% are singletons. This chain connects TRBV10-3 to TRBJ2-3; 8 nucleotides line up with TRBD1. Sequenced input: naive CD4+ T cells from blood. The sequence was obtained from a man aged 30-40 years in good health. In DNA form, the CDR3 reads TGTGCCATCACCCCGGGACAGGACACAGATACGCAGTATTTT. This codes for CAITPGQDTDTQYF.